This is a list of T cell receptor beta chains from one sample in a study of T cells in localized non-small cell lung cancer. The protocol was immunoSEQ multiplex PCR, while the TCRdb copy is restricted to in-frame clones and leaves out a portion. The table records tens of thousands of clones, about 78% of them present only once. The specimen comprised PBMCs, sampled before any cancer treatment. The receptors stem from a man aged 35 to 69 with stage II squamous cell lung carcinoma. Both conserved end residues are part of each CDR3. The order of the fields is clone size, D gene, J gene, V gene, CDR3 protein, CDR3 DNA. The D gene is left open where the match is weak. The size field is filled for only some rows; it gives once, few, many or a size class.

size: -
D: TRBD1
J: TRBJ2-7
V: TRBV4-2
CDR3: CASSQEERQGGDEQYF
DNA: TGTGCCAGCAGCCAAGAAGAAAGACAGGGTGGCGACGAGCAGTACTTC

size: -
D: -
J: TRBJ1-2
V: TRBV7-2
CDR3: CASSLGTAANYGYTF
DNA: TGTGCCAGCAGCCTCGGGACGGCCGCTAACTATGGCTACACCTTC

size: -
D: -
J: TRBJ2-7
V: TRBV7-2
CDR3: CASSLVVSSYEQYF
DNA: TGTGCCAGCAGCTTAGTCGTGAGCTCCTACGAGCAGTACTTC

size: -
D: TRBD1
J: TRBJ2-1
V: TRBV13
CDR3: CAIPGDRGNEQFF
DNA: TGTGCCATCCCGGGGGACAGGGGAAATGAGCAGTTCTTC

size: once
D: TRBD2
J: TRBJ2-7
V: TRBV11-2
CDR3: CASSIGTSGRSSYEQYF
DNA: TGTGCCAGCAGCATCGGGACTAGCGGGAGGAGCTCCTACGAGCAGTACTTC

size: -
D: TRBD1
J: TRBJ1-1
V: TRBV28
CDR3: CASSLEGARTEAFF
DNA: TGTGCCAGCAGTTTGGAGGGGGCGCGGACTGAAGCTTTCTTT

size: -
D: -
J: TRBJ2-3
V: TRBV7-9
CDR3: CASSFGWQYF
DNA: TGTGCCAGCAGCTTCGGGTGGCAGTATTTT

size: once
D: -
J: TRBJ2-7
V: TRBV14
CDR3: CASSQSKGRVDEQYF
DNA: TGTGCCAGCAGCCAGTCTAAAGGTCGCGTGGACGAGCAGTACTTC

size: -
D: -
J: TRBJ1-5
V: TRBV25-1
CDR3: CASSESGRSNQPQHF
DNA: TGTGCCAGCAGTGAATCAGGAAGAAGCAATCAGCCCCAGCATTTT

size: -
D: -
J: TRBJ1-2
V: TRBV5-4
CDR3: CASSSGGLSGYTF
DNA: TGTGCCAGCAGCAGCGGTGGTCTATCTGGCTACACCTTC

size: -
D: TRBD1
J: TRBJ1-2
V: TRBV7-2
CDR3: CASSFGTANYGYTF
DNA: TGTGCCAGCAGCTTCGGGACAGCTAACTATGGCTACACCTTC

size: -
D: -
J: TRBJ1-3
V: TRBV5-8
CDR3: CASSLYMNSGNTIYF
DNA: TGTGCCAGCAGCTTGTACATGAACTCTGGAAACACCATATATTTT

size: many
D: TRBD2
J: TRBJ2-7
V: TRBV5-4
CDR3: CASSLTSGGAYEQYF
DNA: TGTGCCAGCAGCCTGACTAGCGGGGGGGCCTACGAGCAGTACTTC

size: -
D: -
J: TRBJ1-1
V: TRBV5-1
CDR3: CASSPTGMNTEAFF
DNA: TGCGCCAGCAGCCCAACAGGGATGAACACTGAAGCTTTCTTT

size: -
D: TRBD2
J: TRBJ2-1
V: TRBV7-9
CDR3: CASSLSTLAGRGNEQFF
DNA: TGTGCCAGCAGCTTATCAACTCTAGCGGGAAGGGGCAATGAGCAGTTCTTC

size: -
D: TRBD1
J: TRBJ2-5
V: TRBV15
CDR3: CATSRGDRITQYF
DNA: TGTGCCACCAGCAGGGGGGACAGGATCACCCAGTACTTC

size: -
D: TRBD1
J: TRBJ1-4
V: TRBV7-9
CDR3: CASSPGQANNEKLFF
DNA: TGTGCCAGCAGCCCGGGACAGGCGAATAATGAAAAACTGTTTTTT

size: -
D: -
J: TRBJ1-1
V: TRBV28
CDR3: CASSLAGVRGTEAFF
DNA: TGTGCCAGCAGTTTGGCCGGGGTCAGGGGCACTGAAGCTTTCTTT

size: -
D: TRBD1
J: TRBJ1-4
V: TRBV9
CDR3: CASSATGTDEKLFF
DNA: TGTGCCAGCAGCGCTACAGGGACAGATGAAAAACTGTTTTTT

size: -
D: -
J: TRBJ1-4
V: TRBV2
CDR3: CASRGAATNEKLFF
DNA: TGTGCCAGCAGGGGGGCAGCAACTAATGAAAAACTGTTTTTT

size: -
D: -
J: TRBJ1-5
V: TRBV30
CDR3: CAWQPGHSNQPQHF
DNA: TGTGCCTGGCAACCCGGACATAGCAATCAGCCCCAGCATTTT

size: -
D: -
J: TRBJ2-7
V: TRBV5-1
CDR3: CASSPEAHSYEQYF
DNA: TGCGCCAGCAGCCCCGAGGCCCATTCCTACGAGCAGTACTTC

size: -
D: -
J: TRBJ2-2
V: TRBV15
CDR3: CATSSPLTNTGELFF
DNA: TGTGCCACCAGCAGTCCTTTGACAAACACCGGGGAGCTGTTTTTT

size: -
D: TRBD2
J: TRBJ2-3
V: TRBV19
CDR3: CASTLTSGADTQYF
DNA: TGTGCTAGTACCCTCACCAGCGGGGCAGATACGCAGTATTTT

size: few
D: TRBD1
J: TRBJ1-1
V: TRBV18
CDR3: CASSPGTDAEAFF
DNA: TGTGCCAGCTCACCAGGGACAGATGCTGAAGCTTTCTTT

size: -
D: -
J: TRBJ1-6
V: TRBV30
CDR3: CAWSATKSPLHF
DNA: TGTGCCTGGAGTGCAACAAAGTCACCCCTCCACTTT

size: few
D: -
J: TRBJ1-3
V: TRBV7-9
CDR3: CASSSNRLAGNTIYF
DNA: TGTGCCAGCAGCAGTAATAGGCTAGCTGGAAACACCATATATTTT

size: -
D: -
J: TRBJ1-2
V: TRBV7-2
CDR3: CASSLAGERYGYTF
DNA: TGTGCCAGCAGCTTAGCCGGGGAACGGTATGGCTACACCTTC

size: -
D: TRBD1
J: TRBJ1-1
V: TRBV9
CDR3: CASSVGTGPPNTEAFF
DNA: TGTGCCAGCAGCGTTGGGACAGGGCCGCCGAACACTGAAGCTTTCTTT

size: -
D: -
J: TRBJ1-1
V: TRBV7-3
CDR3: CASSYSAGAGTEAFF
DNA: TGTGCCAGCAGCTACTCGGCAGGGGCTGGCACTGAAGCTTTCTTT

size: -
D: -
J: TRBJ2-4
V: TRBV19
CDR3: CASSIFGDLAKNIQYF
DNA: TGTGCCAGTAGTATTTTTGGTGATCTAGCCAAAAACATTCAGTACTTC

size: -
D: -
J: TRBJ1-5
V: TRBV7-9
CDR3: CASSLRYLAWNQPQHF
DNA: TGTGCCAGCAGCCTCAGGTATCTGGCTTGGAATCAGCCCCAGCATTTT

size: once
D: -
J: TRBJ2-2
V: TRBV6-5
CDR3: CASSLERRDTGELFF
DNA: TGTGCCAGCAGTTTAGAGAGGAGGGACACCGGGGAGCTGTTTTTT

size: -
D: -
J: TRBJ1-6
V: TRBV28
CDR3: CASSSNSPLHF
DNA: TGTGCCAGCAGTTCTAATTCACCCCTCCACTTT

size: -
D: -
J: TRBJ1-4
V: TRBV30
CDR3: CAWADGSEKLFF
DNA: TGTGCCTGGGCGGACGGTAGCGAAAAACTGTTTTTT

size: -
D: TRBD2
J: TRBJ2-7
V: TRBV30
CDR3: CAWSVRGSHEQYF
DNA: TGTGCCTGGAGCGTTCGCGGGAGCCACGAGCAGTACTTC

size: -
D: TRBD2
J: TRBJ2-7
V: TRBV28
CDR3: CASSLGGGEEQYF
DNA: TGTGCCAGCAGTTTGGGGGGAGGGGAAGAGCAGTACTTC

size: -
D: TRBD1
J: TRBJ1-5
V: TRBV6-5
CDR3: CASRSGQGYNQPQHF
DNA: TGTGCCAGCAGGTCGGGACAGGGGTACAATCAGCCCCAGCATTTT